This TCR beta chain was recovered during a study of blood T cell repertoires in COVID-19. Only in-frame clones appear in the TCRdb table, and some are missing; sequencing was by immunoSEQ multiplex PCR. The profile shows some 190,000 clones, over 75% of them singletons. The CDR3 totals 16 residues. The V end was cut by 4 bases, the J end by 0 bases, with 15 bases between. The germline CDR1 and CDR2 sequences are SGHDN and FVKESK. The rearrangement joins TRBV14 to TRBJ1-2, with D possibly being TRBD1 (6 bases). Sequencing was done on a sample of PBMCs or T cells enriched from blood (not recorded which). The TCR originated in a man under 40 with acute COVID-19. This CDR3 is CASSRDIAPSNYGYTF. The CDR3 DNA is TGTGCCAGCAGCCGGGACATAGCTCCATCTAACTATGGCTACACCTTC.